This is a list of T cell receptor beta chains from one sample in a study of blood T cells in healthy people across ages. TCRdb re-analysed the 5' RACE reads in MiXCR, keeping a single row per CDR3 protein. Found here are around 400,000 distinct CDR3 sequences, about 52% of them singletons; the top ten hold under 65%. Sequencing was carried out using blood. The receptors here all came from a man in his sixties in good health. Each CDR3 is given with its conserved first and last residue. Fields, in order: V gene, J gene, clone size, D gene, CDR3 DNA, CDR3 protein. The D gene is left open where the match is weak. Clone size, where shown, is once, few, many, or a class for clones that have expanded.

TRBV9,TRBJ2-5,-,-,TGTGCCAGCAGCGTATCGGATTATCAAGAGACCCAGTACTTC,CASSVSDYQETQYF
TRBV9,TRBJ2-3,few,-,TGTGCCAGCAGCCTCCTGCACCCCAGGGTGAGCACAGATACGCAGTATTTT,CASSLLHPRVSTDTQYF
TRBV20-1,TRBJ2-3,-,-,TGCAGTGCTAGATTCATAGGGCGGACAGATACGCAGTATTTT,CSARFIGRTDTQYF
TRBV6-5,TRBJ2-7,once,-,TGTGCCAGCACCAGGGGACACGAGCAGTACTTC,CASTRGHEQYF
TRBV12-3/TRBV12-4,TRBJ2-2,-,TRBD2,TGTGCCAGCAGCCGAACTAGCGGGAGGAATACCGGGGAGCTGTTTTTT,CASSRTSGRNTGELFF
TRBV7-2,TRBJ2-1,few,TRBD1,TGTGCCAGCCTGGGGGACAGGGCCTACAATGAGCAGTTCTTC,CASLGDRAYNEQFF
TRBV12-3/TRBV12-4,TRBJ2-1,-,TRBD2,TGTGCCAGCAGCCCCCTATTCAGAAGCGGGAGGGCCCATGAGCAGTTCTTC,CASSPLFRSGRAHEQFF
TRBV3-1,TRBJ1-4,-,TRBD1,TGTGCCAGCAGCCAAGCCCCACAGGGGACCGGCGAAAAACTGTTTTTT,CASSQAPQGTGEKLFF
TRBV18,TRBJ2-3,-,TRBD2,TGTGCCAGCTCAGTACTAGCGGGGGGGCCAGATACGCAGTATTTT,CASSVLAGGPDTQYF
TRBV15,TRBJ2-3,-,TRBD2,TGTGCCACCAGCAGAGCTGGGCGGGGGGGCCCAGATACGCAGTATTTT,CATSRAGRGGPDTQYF
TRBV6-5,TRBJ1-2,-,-,TGTGCCAGCAGTTACTTTCCTGTGCTCTATGGCTACACCTTC,CASSYFPVLYGYTF
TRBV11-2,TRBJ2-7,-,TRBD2,TGTGCCAGCAGCCGATCTAGCGGGGGGCCTTCCTACGAGCAGTACTTC,CASSRSSGGPSYEQYF
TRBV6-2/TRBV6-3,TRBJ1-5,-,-,TGTGCCAGCAGTCGCGGTCTACAGGGAGGCCAGCCCCAGCATTTT,CASSRGLQGGQPQHF
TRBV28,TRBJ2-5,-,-,TGTGCCAGCAGTGTTCGGGCACTCCAAGGGACCCAGTACTTC,CASSVRALQGTQYF
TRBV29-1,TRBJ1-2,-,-,TGCAGCGTTGAAAGGGGAGGACCCTCTAACTATGGCTACACCTTC,CSVERGGPSNYGYTF
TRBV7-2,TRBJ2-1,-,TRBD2,TGTGCCAGCAGCTTAGCCGGGACTAGCGGTACATACGAGCAGTTCTTC,CASSLAGTSGTYEQFF
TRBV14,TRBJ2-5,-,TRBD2,TGTGCCAGCAGCCTATCCCCCGGGAGGTATCGGCAAGAGACCCAGTACTTC,CASSLSPGRYRQETQYF
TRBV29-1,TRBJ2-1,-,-,TGCAGCGTTGTCCCAACTCTCGGTGAGCAGTTCTTC,CSVVPTLGEQFF
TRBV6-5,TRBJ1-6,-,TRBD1,TGTGCCAGCAGTTACTCTAACAGGAGACAGGGGGGTTCACCCCTCCACTTT,CASSYSNRRQGGSPLHF
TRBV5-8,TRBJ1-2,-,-,TGTGCCAGCAGCTTGTCACGGCGAGCTAACTATGGCTGCACCTTC,CASSLSRRANYGCTF
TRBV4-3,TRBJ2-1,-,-,TGCGCCAGCAGCCAAGATCAGGCCGGGACAAATTACAATGAGCAGTTCTTC,CASSQDQAGTNYNEQFF
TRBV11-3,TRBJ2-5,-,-,TGTGCCAGCAGCTTAGGAACTGGACAGCTAAAAGAGACCCAGTACTTC,CASSLGTGQLKETQYF
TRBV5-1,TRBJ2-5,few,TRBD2,TGCGCCAGCAGCAAGCTAGCGGGGCAAGAGACCCAGTACTTC,CASSKLAGQETQYF
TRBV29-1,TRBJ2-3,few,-,TGCAGCGTTGAAAACACAGATACGCAGTATTTT,CSVENTDTQYF
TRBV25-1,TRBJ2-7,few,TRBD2,TGTGCCAGCAGAAGGACTAGCGGGAGATACGAGCAGTACTTC,CASRRTSGRYEQYF
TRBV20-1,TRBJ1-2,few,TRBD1,TGCAGTGCTAGGGGACAGGGGGGAGGCTACACCTTC,CSARGQGGGYTF
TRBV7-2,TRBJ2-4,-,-,TGTGCCAGCAGGCCAACCCCGGGCGGTTGGGGCATTCAGTACTTC,CASRPTPGGWGIQYF
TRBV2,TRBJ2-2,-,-,TGTGCCAGCAGAGCCGGTAGCACCGGGGAGCTGTTTTTT,CASRAGSTGELFF
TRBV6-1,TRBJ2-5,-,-,TGTGCCAGCAGTGAAGCCCGGGGAACTAGGCTCTATCAAGAGACCCAGTACTTC,CASSEARGTRLYQETQYF
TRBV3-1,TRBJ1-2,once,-,TGTGCCAGCAGCCCTCGACAGGACCTCGGCTACACCTTC,CASSPRQDLGYTF
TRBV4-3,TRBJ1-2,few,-,TGCGCCAGCCGCCTCTATGCGACTGGGGCCGCCTATGGCTACACCTTC,CASRLYATGAAYGYTF
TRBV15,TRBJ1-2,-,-,TGTGCCACCAGCATAGGACAGACTAACTATGGCTACACCTTC,CATSIGQTNYGYTF
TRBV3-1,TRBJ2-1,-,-,TGTGCCAGCAGCCCCTCCAAGGTTGGCGTCTCCTCCTACAATGAGCAGTTCTTC,CASSPSKVGVSSYNEQFF
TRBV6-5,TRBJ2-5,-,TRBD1,TGTGCCAGCAGTTCACTGGGACAGGGCCAAGAGACCCAGTACTTC,CASSSLGQGQETQYF
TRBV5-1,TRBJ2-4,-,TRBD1,TGCGCCAGCAGCGGGACAGGGGGCTCCAAAAGCATTCAGTACTTC,CASSGTGGSKSIQYF
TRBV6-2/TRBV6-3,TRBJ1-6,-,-,TGTGCCAGCAGTTACTCTGGTGGAGGATCACCCCTCCACTTT,CASSYSGGGSPLHF
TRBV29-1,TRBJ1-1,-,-,TGCAGCGCAGACGGGTCGGCTGAAGCTTTCTTT,CSADGSAEAFF
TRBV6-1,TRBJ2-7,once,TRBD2,TGTGCCAGCAGTGAAAACGCGGGGGGATCCTACGAGCAGTACTTC,CASSENAGGSYEQYF
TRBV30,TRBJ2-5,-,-,TGTGCCTGGAGCGTACAGTCCCCCCGAGAGACCCAGTACTTC,CAWSVQSPRETQYF
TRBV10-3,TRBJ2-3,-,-,TGTGCCATCAGACCTACCGGGACTCCCAGCAGTGATACGCAGTATTTT,CAIRPTGTPSSDTQYF
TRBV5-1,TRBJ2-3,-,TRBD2,TGCGCCAGCAGCTCCGACGGGACTAGCGGGAGGCCAGATACGCAGTATTTT,CASSSDGTSGRPDTQYF
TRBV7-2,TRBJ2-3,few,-,TGTGCCAGCAGCTTCGAAGATACGCAGTATTTT,CASSFEDTQYF
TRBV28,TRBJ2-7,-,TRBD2,TGTGCCAGCAGTTGGATGCAGCGGGAGTTGAATTACGAGCAGTACTTC,CASSWMQRELNYEQYF
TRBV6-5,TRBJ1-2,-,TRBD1,TGTGCCAGCAGAACAACAGGGGATTTTTATGGCTACACCTTC,CASRTTGDFYGYTF
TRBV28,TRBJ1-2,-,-,TGTGCCGGCAGCACCCAAAGTCATGGCTACACCTTC,CAGSTQSHGYTF
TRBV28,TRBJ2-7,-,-,TGTGCCACATCAGGAGGGCCCAAGACGTGGGAGCAGTACTTC,CATSGGPKTWEQYF
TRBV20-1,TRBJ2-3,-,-,TGCAGTGCTAGGGATCCCGGGACTGGTGGAGATACGCAGTATTTT,CSARDPGTGGDTQYF
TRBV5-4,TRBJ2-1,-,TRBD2,TGTGCCAGCAGCCCGTCCGGGACTAAGAGCTCCTACAATGAGCAGTTCTTC,CASSPSGTKSSYNEQFF
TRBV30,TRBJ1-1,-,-,TGTGCCTGGAACAGGGCTGGCTACACTGAAGCTTTCTTT,CAWNRAGYTEAFF
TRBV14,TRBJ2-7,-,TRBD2,TGTGCCAGCAGCCAAGTCCAATGGAGCGGGAGGACCTACGACGAGCAGTACTTC,CASSQVQWSGRTYDEQYF
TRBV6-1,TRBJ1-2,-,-,TGTGCCAGCAGAACTTATGGGGGCCGGGAGGATTACTATGGCTACACCTTC,CASRTYGGREDYYGYTF
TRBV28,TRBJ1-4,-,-,TGTGCCAGCAGTTTAATACAGGGAAAACTGTTTTTT,CASSLIQGKLFF
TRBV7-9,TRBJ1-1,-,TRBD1,TGTGCCAGCAGCTCTCCAGGGGGTGGAGGTGGCACTGAAGCTTTCTTT,CASSSPGGGGGTEAFF